This TCR beta chain was identified in a study of blood T cell repertoires in COVID-19. Study-wide context: Donors in the United States, Italy and Spain gave samples during acute or convalescent COVID-19.

How the authors handled the data: Amplification of reference gene primers was used by the study to estimate nucleated cell counts. Here immunoSEQ multiplex PCR was the method, and the copy in TCRdb shows in-frame clones only, minus some. That table furnishes V, J and clone size, whereas the DNA furnished D and trimming. The sample contains 200,000 to 250,000 clones, roughly 88% of which appear only once. Worth noting for this clone: The germline gene is not matched at one end of the junction; a read error may be the cause.

Per the germline V gene, CDR1 is KGHSH and CDR2 is LQKENI. The CDR3 runs to 13 residues. V and J are TRBV18 and TRBJ2-2; possibly TRBD2 for D (6 bases). This sequence originates from a man between 18 and 29 years old with active or convalescent COVID-19. Sequenced input: peripheral blood. Written as DNA, the CDR3 is TGTGCCAGCTCACCTCAGAACACCGGGGGGCTGTTTTTT. It is translated as CASSPQNTGGLFF.